Shown below are 18 T cell receptor beta chains from a single sample sequenced in a study of T-cell memory formation after mild COVID-19. TCRdb reprocessed the 5' RACE reads with MiXCR, giving one entry per CDR3 protein. The sample carries roughly 450,000 distinct CDR3 sequences, more than 15% recorded once. Sequenced sample: PBMCs or a T cell subset sorted from them (not recorded which). The origin of the receptors is a man between 18 and 29 years old who had mild COVID-19 (a few samples of this study predate the infection). Cell type and time point are not known.

This clonotype appeared a single time. Its ends do not fully match the called genes, so a read error is possible. The rearrangement uses TRBV7-8 and TRBJ2-5; the D gene is possibly TRBD2 (5 bases). Germline V lookup: CDR1 SGHVS, CDR2 FQNEAQ. CDR3 length equals 15 residues. In DNA, the CDR3 is TGTGCCAGAAGCTTAAGTCTAGCTAGAAGGGAGACCCAGTACTTC. Amino acid sequence: CARSLSLARRETQYF.

This sequence joins TRBV5-1 and TRBJ1-2; possible D gene TRBD1, 5 bases. The CDR3 has 16 residues. Germline lookup yields CDR1 SGHRS and CDR2 YFSETQ. Deletions cut 2 bases from V and 2 bases from J, with 16 bases between. This CDR3 reads CASSLLSTAINYGYTF. CDR3 coding DNA: TGCGCCAGCAGCTTATTATCGACAGCGATAAACTATGGCTACACCTTC.

This clonotype came up a few times. The chain has TRBV18 and TRBJ2-6; 8 nucleotides align to TRBD1. V lost 0 bases and J lost 2; bases outside the gene matches: 9. This CDR3 is built from 19 residues. Germline CDR1 reads KGHSH; CDR2 reads LQKENI. This CDR3 is CASSPPKGTGGPGANVLTF. In DNA form, the CDR3 reads TGTGCCAGCTCACCACCGAAGGGGACAGGCGGGCCTGGGGCCAACGTCCTGACTTTC.

This clonotype showed up just a few times. The chain carries TRBV28 and TRBJ2-5; D is ambiguous. Trimming cost V 6 bases and J 7 bases, with 12 bases left between them. Germline lookup yields CDR1 MDHEN and CDR2 SYDVKM. The CDR3 totals 12 residues. CDR3: CASRASTTTQYF. The CDR3 DNA reads as TGTGCCAGCAGAGCGAGCACTACGACCCAGTACTTC.

The rearrangement joins TRBV18 to TRBJ1-2, with D possibly being TRBD1 (6 bases). V lost 5 bases, J lost 2 bases, and 12 bases lay in between. The germline V gene encodes CDR1 KGHSH and CDR2 LQKENI. The CDR3 is made up of 14 amino acids. In nucleotides, the CDR3 is TGTGCCAGCTCAACCTGGGACACCAACTATGGCTACACCTTC. Translated, it gives CASSTWDTNYGYTF. Supplemented by reference TRBV18 and TRBJ1-2, the full variable domain reads NAGVMQNPRHLVRRRGQEARLRCSPMKGHSHVYWYRQLPEEGLKFMVYLQKENIIDESGMPKERFSAEFPKEGPSILRIQQVVRGDSAAYFCASSTWDTNYGYTFGSGTRLTVV.

The chain has TRBV5-6 and TRBJ1-1, with 8 bases lining up with TRBD1. With V trimmed by 3 bases and J by 4 bases, 17 bases remained unmatched. The CDR3 length is 18 residues. Germline CDR1 SGHDT, CDR2 YYEEEE. CDR3 amino acids: CASSCLTGDRGCGTEAFF. The CDR3 DNA follows: TGTGCCAGCAGCTGCCTGACAGGGGATAGAGGTTGCGGCACTGAAGCTTTCTTT.

The rearrangement uses TRBV25-1 and TRBJ2-1; D may match TRBD1 or TRBD2 (6 bases each). CDR1 MGHDK and CDR2 SYGVNS come from the germline V gene. The ends were cut back, 7 bases at V and 4 bases at J, with 17 bases in the middle. The CDR3 consists of 15 residues. CDR3 sequence reads: CASKPAGGGYNEQFF. The CDR3 DNA reads as TGTGCCAGCAAACCCGCCGGAGGGGGATACAATGAGCAGTTCTTC.

This sequence joins TRBV4-1 and TRBJ1-2; 8 nucleotides match TRBD1. This CDR3 comprises 13 residues. After removal of 6 bases from V and 8 bases from J, the junction contained 8 bases not matched to a gene. Germline lookup yields CDR1 MGHRA and CDR2 YSYEKL. CDR3 DNA: TGCGCCAGCAGTCGACAGGGGCTTGACGGCTACACCTTC. This gives the protein CASSRQGLDGYTF.

This clonotype has just a few counts. This chain connects TRBV5-1 to TRBJ2-1, with D hard to call. Trimming cost V 0 bases and J 9 bases, with 16 bases left between them. The germline V gene has CDR1 SGHRS and CDR2 YFSETQ. CDR3 length: 15 amino acids. CDR3 sequence reads: CASSLGGTPFAEQFF. CDR3 bases: TGCGCCAGCAGCTTGGGAGGTACCCCCTTTGCTGAGCAGTTCTTC. The complete variable domain, with remaining parts taken from reference TRBV5-1 and TRBJ2-1, reads KAGVTQTPRYLIKTRGQQVTLSCSPISGHRSVSWYQQTPGQGLQFLFEYFSETQRNKGNFPGRFSGRQFSNSRSEMNVSTLELGDSALYLCASSLGGTPFAEQFFGPGTRLTVL.

This clonotype appeared a few times. This chain links TRBV20-1 with TRBJ2-3; weak D call: TRBD2 (6 bases). V lost 6 bases to trimming and J lost 5 bases, with 15 bases between them. Germline CDR1 DFQATT, CDR2 SNEGSKA (reference sequence). This CDR3 has 13 residues. CDR3 sequence (DNA): TGCAGTGCCCCTGGAGGGATGGTAGATACGCAGTATTTT. Protein: CSAPGGMVDTQYF.

V gene TRBV20-1 combines with J gene TRBJ2-3; possibly TRBD2 for D (6 bases). The V gene's germline CDR1 is DFQATT and CDR2 SNEGSKA (reference sequence). V lost 0 bases, J lost 6 bases, and 16 bases lay in between. The CDR3 is 15 amino acids. CDR3 DNA: TGCAGTGCTAGAGACCAAGCGGACGCGGGGGATACGCAGTATTTT. Translated, it gives CSARDQADAGDTQYF.

The chain combines TRBV21-1 with TRBJ2-7; the table's D call TRBD1 went unverified against the DNA. TRBV21-1 is noted as a pseudogene. This CDR3 is built from 15 residues. The CDR3, as DNA: TGTGCCAGCAGGGACAGGGACGCTTTCGCCTACGAGCAGTACTTC. It translates to CASRDRDAFAYEQYF.

This clonotype was seen at least ten times. The V and J genes are TRBV6-5 and TRBJ2-1; D may match TRBD1 or TRBD2 (5 bases each). Trimming removed 0 bases at V and 2 bases at J, with 14 bases between. CDR3 length equals 17 residues. Germline CDR1 reads MNHEY; CDR2 reads SVGAGI. CDR3 sequence: CASSYSYGTTTYNEQFF. Written as DNA, the CDR3 is TGTGCCAGCAGTTACTCATACGGGACCACCACCTACAATGAGCAGTTCTTC.

The table lists this clonotype with a few counts. The chain combines TRBV3-1 with TRBJ2-5; 8 nucleotides agree with TRBD2. This CDR3 region has 16 residues. Germline trimming cut 3 bases from V and 5 bases from J; bases unmatched to any gene: 11. Germline V gives CDR1 LGHDT, CDR2 YNNKEL (reference sequence). The CDR3 nucleotides read TGTGCCAGCAGCCATGTGGCGGGAGGTGGTTTTGAGACCCAGTACTTC. This codes for CASSHVAGGGFETQYF.

The V and J genes are TRBV7-8 and TRBJ2-2; weak D call: TRBD1 (5 bases). The germline gives CDR1 SGHVS, CDR2 FQNEAQ. Between the trimmed V and J ends, which lost 7 bases and 6 bases, there was a span of 21 bases. This CDR3 contains 16 residues. CDR3 coding DNA: TGTGCCAGCATCGCAAGAGGTGGGGCAGCTGCCGGGGAGCTGTTTTTT. Translated: CASIARGGAAAGELFF.

This clonotype came up a few times. V and J are TRBV6-5 and TRBJ1-1, with TRBD1 as a possible D gene (6 bases). Trimming removed 5 bases at V and 0 bases at J, with 19 bases between. From germline, CDR1 is MNHEY and CDR2 SVGAGI. The CDR3 totals 17 residues. In DNA, the CDR3 is TGTGCCAGCAGTGGGGGCGATGGGGGTCCGGTGAACACTGAAGCTTTCTTT. It encodes CASSGGDGGPVNTEAFF.

V and J are TRBV5-1 and TRBJ1-1; perhaps TRBD1 as D (6 bases). V gave up 0 bases and J gave up 4 bases, with 13 bases separating them. The germline gives CDR1 SGHRS, CDR2 YFSETQ. This CDR3 has 15 amino acids. The CDR3 protein is CASSLVQGLGTEAFF. As DNA, the CDR3 is TGCGCCAGCAGCTTGGTGCAGGGGTTGGGCACTGAAGCTTTCTTT.

The J gene is TRBJ2-2, the V gene TRBV5-1, with 11 bases fitting TRBD2. Looked up from germline, CDR1 is SGHRS and CDR2 is YFSETQ. J gave up 0 bases and V 5 bases, and 6 bases lay outside the gene matches. The CDR3 is made up of 17 amino acids. The CDR3 DNA follows: TGCGCCAGCAGAAGCCCTAGCGGGGGGTCGAACACCGGGGAGCTGTTTTTT. The encoded protein is CASRSPSGGSNTGELFF.